The 14 T cell receptor beta chains below all came from one sample that was sequenced in a study of CD4 T cells in relation to SARS-CoV-2 and coronaviruses. The assay was immunoSEQ multiplex PCR, and TCRdb's table has in-frame clones only and misses some. The sample carries about 68,000 clones, over 85% recorded once. Unexposed donor CD4+ T cells date from about 2010-2019, before the COVID-19 pandemic. Sequenced sample: naive CD4+ T cells from PBMCs. The subset here: naive CD4+ T cells isolated by negative enrichment. Every receptor here comes from a human donor in good health.

The chain employs TRBV15 and TRBJ1-5, with TRBD1 matching 8 bases. CDR3 length: 17 amino acids. Germline CDR1 is LNHNV and CDR2 is YYDKDF (reference sequence). The trim removed 1 base at V and 2 bases at J, leaving 7 bases unmatched. This CDR3 is CATSRGRQGKGNQPQHF. CDR3 coding DNA: TGTGCCACCAGCAGAGGAAGACAGGGGAAGGGCAATCAGCCCCAGCATTTT.

The rearrangement links TRBV3-1 (or the pseudogene TRBV3-2) to TRBJ2-3; D remains ambiguous. The germline V gene has CDR1 LGHDT and CDR2 YNNKEL (reference sequence). Between the trimmed V and J ends, which lost 8 bases and 3 bases, there was a span of 3 bases. This CDR3 comprises 10 residues. CDR3 sequence (DNA): TGTGCCAGCTTAACAGATACGCAGTATTTT. Its protein is CASLTDTQYF.

This chain uses TRBV6-2 or TRBV6-3 with TRBJ1-5; D is unresolved. The germline gives CDR1 MNHEY, CDR2 SVGEGT. V was pared by 0 bases and J by 2 bases, with 11 bases between. This CDR3 spans 16 amino acids. The CDR3 coding sequence is TGTGCCAGCAGTTACTCGAAGGGAAGGGGCAATCAGCCCCAGCATTTT. Its protein is CASSYSKGRGNQPQHF.

V gene TRBV11-2 combines with J gene TRBJ1-4, with D unclear. The CDR3 is 16 residues long. With 4 bases removed from V and 8 bases from J, the gap between germline ends came to 20 bases. The germline V gene encodes CDR1 SGHAT and CDR2 FQNNGV. CDR3 amino acids: CASSSGFRGHTEKLFF. The CDR3 bases are TGTGCCAGCAGCTCGGGATTTCGCGGCCACACGGAAAAACTGTTTTTT.

The chain couples TRBV20-1 to TRBJ2-1; 13 bases agree with TRBD2. Looked up from germline, CDR1 is DFQATT and CDR2 is SNEGSKA (reference sequence). V was clipped by 3 bases and J by 9 bases; unmatched bases: 8. CDR3 length equals 15 residues. The CDR3 protein is CSASKTSGGKGEQFF. The CDR3 nucleotides read TGCAGTGCTAGTAAGACTAGCGGGGGGAAGGGTGAGCAGTTCTTC.

The rearrangement links TRBV6-5 to TRBJ1-5; a possible D gene is TRBD1 (5 bases). CDR1 is MNHEY and CDR2 is SVGAGI in the germline V gene. V was clipped by 5 bases and J by 4 bases, with 9 bases between them. The CDR3 covers 13 residues. The CDR3 DNA sequence: TGTGCCAGCAGTCCGGGACGGAATCAGCCCCAGCATTTT. Amino acid sequence: CASSPGRNQPQHF.

In this sample, this clone turned up a few times. This chain connects TRBV7-9 to TRBJ1-5; the match to TRBD1 covers 9 bases. Germline V gene sequence: CDR1 SEHNR, CDR2 FQNEAQ (reference sequence). This CDR3 comprises 17 residues. V lost 2 bases to trimming and J lost 1 base; unmatched junction nucleotides: 6. CDR3 sequence: CASSLWGQGRSNQPQHF. The CDR3 DNA follows: TGTGCCAGCAGCTTATGGGGACAGGGCCGCAGCAATCAGCCCCAGCATTTT.

The CDR3 DNA reads TGTGCCACCAGCTCGCGAGGTCTTTCGGGACTCTCCTCCTACGAGCAGTACTTC. Amino acid sequence: CATSSRGLSGLSSYEQYF. The genes are TRBV15 and TRBJ2-7; possibly TRBD2 for D (6 bases). Germline CDR1 LNHNV, CDR2 YYDKDF (reference sequence). V shed 5 bases and J shed 0 bases, with 23 bases lying between them. The CDR3 covers 18 residues.

This rearrangement joins TRBV24-1 to TRBJ1-1; D may be TRBD1 (6 bases). The CDR3 consists of 13 residues. Germline V gene sequence: CDR1 KGHDR, CDR2 SFDVKD. With 8 bases removed from V and 3 bases from J, the gap between germline ends came to 12 bases. DNA of the CDR3: TGTGCCACCACGGGGGCGCGGGACACTGAAGCTTTCTTT. This sequence encodes CATTGARDTEAFF.

The chain joins TRBV15 to TRBJ2-1; TRBD2 matches 12 bases. V was clipped by 1 base and J by 9 bases; unmatched bases: 13. There are 18 residues in the CDR3. Germline CDR1 and CDR2: LNHNV and YYDKDF (reference sequence). CDR3 region: CATSRVSWTSGVRGEQFF. CDR3 nucleotides: TGTGCCACCAGCAGAGTATCATGGACTAGCGGGGTACGAGGTGAGCAGTTCTTC.

This sequence joins TRBV2 and TRBJ1-6, with a possible D match to TRBD1 (6 bases). This CDR3 is built from 16 residues. Trimming cost V 3 bases and J 4 bases, with 13 bases left between them. Germline CDR1 SNHLY, CDR2 FYNNEI. DNA for the CDR3: TGTGCCAGCAGTGATACCAGGGGAAGATATAATTCACCCCTCCACTTT. Translated: CASSDTRGRYNSPLHF.

The J gene is TRBJ2-7, the V gene TRBV10-3; 10 bases align to TRBD2. The J segment lost 5 bases and the V segment lost 6 bases, leaving 7 bases of the junction unmatched. In germline, CDR1 is ENHRY, CDR2 SYGVKD. The CDR3 sequence is 14 residues long. The CDR3 protein is CAIRRSGGADEQYF. In nucleotides, the CDR3 is TGTGCCATCAGGCGAAGCGGGGGGGCCGACGAGCAGTACTTC.

The rearrangement joins TRBV10-3 to TRBJ2-7; 9 bases are a match to TRBD1. The germline V gene has CDR1 ENHRY and CDR2 SYGVKD. J gave up 6 bases and V 10 bases, and 10 bases lay outside the gene matches. The CDR3 extends over 13 amino acids. The CDR3 region has the DNA TGTGCCACCTCGGACAGGGGAGTGGGCGAGCAGTACTTC. This translates into CATSDRGVGEQYF.

This chain connects TRBV28 to TRBJ1-5; a possible D gene is TRBD1 (5 bases). This CDR3 spans 14 amino acids. Trimming removed 3 bases at V and 4 bases at J, with 10 bases between. Germline CDR1 is MDHEN and CDR2 is SYDVKM. Written as DNA, the CDR3 is TGTGCCAGCAGTTTGGTACAGGCAAATCAGCCCCAGCATTTT. This translates into CASSLVQANQPQHF.